This TCR beta chain was found in a study of CD8 T cells in Susac syndrome. Germline CDR1 is KGHSH and CDR2 is LQKENI. The CDR3 totals 14 residues. Trimming stripped 0 bases from V and 6 bases from J, with 11 bases between. After extraction with the RNeasy kit, roughly 0.45 to 1 ug of the RNA was reverse transcribed using random hexamers. Multiplex immunoSEQ PCR targeted 54 Vbeta and 13 Jbeta TCR beta segments. TCRdb used MiXCR to reprocess the immunoSEQ multiplex PCR reads, holding one entry per CDR3 protein. The data hold approximately 150,000 distinct CDR3 sequences, with around 94% observed a single time.

The sequencing sample was made of CD4+ T cells from PBMCs. The sequence derives from a human donor with multiple sclerosis. This sequence joins TRBV18 and TRBJ1-2; the D is unclear. CDR3 in amino acids: CASSPPGSRDGYTF. The CDR3 DNA reads as TGTGCCAGCTCACCACCGGGATCGAGGGATGGCTACACCTTC. The variable domain in full, with the rest retrieved from reference TRBV18 and TRBJ1-2, is NAGVMQNPRHLVRRRGQEARLRCSPMKGHSHVYWYRQLPEEGLKFMVYLQKENIIDESGMPKERFSAEFPKEGPSILRIQQVVRGDSAAYFCASSPPGSRDGYTFGSGTRLTVV.